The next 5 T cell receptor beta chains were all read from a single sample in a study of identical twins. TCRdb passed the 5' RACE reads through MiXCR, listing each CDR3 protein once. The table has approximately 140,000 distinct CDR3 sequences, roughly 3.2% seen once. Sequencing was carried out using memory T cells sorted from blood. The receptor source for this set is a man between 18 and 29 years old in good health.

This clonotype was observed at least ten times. The CDR3 DNA follows: TGCAGCGTAGAACAGGGGAATGGCTACACCTTC. The encoded protein is CSVEQGNGYTF. The chain employs TRBV29-1 and TRBJ1-2, with TRBD1 matching 7 bases. CDR3 size: 11 residues. CDR1 SQVTM and CDR2 ANQGSEA come from the germline V gene. The V gene end was trimmed by 6 bases and the J gene end by 6 bases; junction bases not matched to a gene: 4.

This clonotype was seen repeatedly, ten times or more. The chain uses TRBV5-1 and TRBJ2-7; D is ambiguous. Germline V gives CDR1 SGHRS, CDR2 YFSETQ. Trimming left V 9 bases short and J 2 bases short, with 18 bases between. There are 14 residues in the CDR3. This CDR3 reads CATFIEPRTYEQYV. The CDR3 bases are TGCGCCACCTTTATAGAGCCCCGGACCTACGAGCAGTACGTC.

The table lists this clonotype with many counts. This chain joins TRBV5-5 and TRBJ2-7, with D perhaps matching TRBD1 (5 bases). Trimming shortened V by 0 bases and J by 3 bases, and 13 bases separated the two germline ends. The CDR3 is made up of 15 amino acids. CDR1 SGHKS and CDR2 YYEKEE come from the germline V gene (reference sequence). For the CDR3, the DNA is TGTGCCAGCAGCTTGGGACACCGCGACAGCTACGAGCAGTACGTC. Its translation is CASSLGHRDSYEQYV.

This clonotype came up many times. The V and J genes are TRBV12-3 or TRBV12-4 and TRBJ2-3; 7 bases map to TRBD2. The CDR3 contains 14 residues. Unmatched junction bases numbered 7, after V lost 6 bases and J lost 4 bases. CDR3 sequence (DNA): TGTGCCAGCAGCAAAGCGGCGGGAGCAGATACGCAGTATTTT. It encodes CASSKAAGADTQYF.

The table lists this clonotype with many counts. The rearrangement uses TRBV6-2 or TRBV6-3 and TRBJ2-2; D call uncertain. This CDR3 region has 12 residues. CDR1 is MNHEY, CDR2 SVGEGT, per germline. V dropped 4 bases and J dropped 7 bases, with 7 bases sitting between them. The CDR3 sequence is CASSWRGGELFF. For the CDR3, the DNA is TGTGCCAGCAGTTGGAGAGGCGGGGAGCTGTTTTTT.